These 22 T cell receptor beta chains share one sample of origin, sequenced in a study of cytomegalovirus exposure and HLA in healthy donors. PCR amplification relied on 60 Vbeta primers (plus 13 Jbeta primers). Profiled with immunoSEQ multiplex PCR; TCRdb holds only in-frame clones, not every one. The sample lists over 150,000 clones; 65% to 80% were seen once. The sequenced material came from PBMCs. The source of these receptors is a woman in her thirties or forties in good health and CMV-seropositive.

CDR3 sequence reads: CASSPDRRNTEAFF. The CDR3 DNA follows: TGTGCCAGCAGCCCGGACAGGAGGAACACTGAAGCTTTCTTT. The chain recombines TRBV5-4 with TRBJ1-1, with 7 bases aligning to TRBD1. V shed 4 bases, J shed 1 base, and the junction held 4 bases outside the gene matches. The length of the CDR3 is 14 residues. Germline CDR1 is SGHNT and CDR2 is YYREEE (reference sequence).

This chain links TRBV29-1 with TRBJ1-3; D call uncertain. V lost 4 bases, J lost 2 bases, and 6 bases lay in between. Looked up from germline, CDR1 is SQVTM and CDR2 is ANQGSEA. This CDR3 has 12 amino acids. CDR3 sequence: CSVVTAGNTIYF. CDR3 sequence (DNA): TGCAGCGTTGTTACAGCTGGAAACACCATATATTTT.

This chain links TRBV11-3 with TRBJ2-7, with 10 bases identical to TRBD1. The germline V gene encodes CDR1 SGHNT and CDR2 YENEEA. The CDR3 length is 15 residues. V shed 0 bases, J shed 2 bases, and the junction held 1 base outside the gene matches. The CDR3 DNA sequence: TGTGCCAGCAGCTTAGAGACAGGGGGCCCCTACGAGCAGTACTTC. This encodes CASSLETGGPYEQYF.

This sequence joins TRBV4-1 and TRBJ2-7; TRBD1 is a possible D gene (5 bases). In germline, CDR1 is MGHRA, CDR2 YSYEKL. This CDR3 is built from 15 residues. Trimming cost V 3 bases and J 0 bases, with 12 bases left between them. This chain's CDR3 is CASSQSGHLSYEQYF. Here the CDR3 DNA reads TGCGCCAGCAGCCAGTCCGGACACCTCTCCTACGAGCAGTACTTC.

This clone was seen only a few times. The V gene is TRBV10-1, the J gene TRBJ2-7; the D is unclear. Trimming stripped 5 bases from V and 1 base from J, with 15 bases between. The CDR3 consists of 15 residues. Germline CDR1 and CDR2: WNHNN and SYGVQD (reference sequence). The CDR3, as DNA: TGCGCCAGCAGTCTTAGGAAGGCAGGTTCCTACGAGCAGTACTTC. It specifies CASSLRKAGSYEQYF.

The V gene is TRBV7-9, the J gene TRBJ2-2, with 7 bases fitting TRBD2. The CDR3 totals 15 residues. V shed 6 bases, J shed 5 bases, and the junction held 9 bases outside the gene matches. Per the germline V gene, CDR1 is SEHNR and CDR2 is FQNEAQ (reference sequence). This chain's CDR3 is CASSKERGYTGELFF. CDR3 DNA: TGTGCCAGCAGTAAAGAGCGGGGCTATACCGGGGAGCTGTTTTTT.

The chain joins TRBV20-1 to TRBJ1-2, with no clear D. The CDR3 runs to 9 residues. The V and J ends lost 3 bases and 12 bases respectively, with 8 bases between them. From germline, CDR1 is DFQATT and CDR2 SNEGSKA (reference sequence). The DNA for the CDR3 is TGCAGTGCTAGTTCGGGGAACACCTTC. Encoded protein: CSASSGNTF.

The chain uses TRBV11-2 and TRBJ1-3; the match to TRBD1 covers 8 bases. The junction had 8 bases not matched to a gene; V was cut back by 1 base and J by 3 bases. This CDR3 comprises 17 residues. Germline-derived CDR1 and CDR2 are SGHAT and FQNNGV. CDR3 amino acids: CASSLGNFRGHGNTIYF. In DNA, the CDR3 is TGTGCCAGCAGCTTAGGAAATTTCAGGGGGCATGGAAACACCATATATTTT.

The chain joins TRBV18 to TRBJ2-3; the match to TRBD2 covers 15 bases. The V gene end was trimmed by 6 bases and the J gene end by 6 bases; junction bases not matched to a gene: 7. The CDR3 sequence is 16 residues long. Germline V lookup: CDR1 KGHSH, CDR2 LQKENI. The CDR3, as DNA: TGTGCCAGCTCCCCGGGACTAGCGGGGGGCCGGGATACGCAGTATTTT. Residues: CASSPGLAGGRDTQYF.

The V and J genes are TRBV5-1 and TRBJ2-4; possibly TRBD2 for D (6 bases). This CDR3 comprises 16 residues. The germline CDR1 and CDR2 sequences are SGHRS and YFSETQ. The V and J ends lost 0 bases and 5 bases respectively, with 15 bases between them. The CDR3 nucleotides read TGCGCCAGCAGCTTGGCGGTGGGGCCGGGGGAAAACATTCAGTACTTC. The encoded protein is CASSLAVGPGENIQYF.

This rearrangement joins TRBV10-3 to TRBJ2-3; 8 bases map to TRBD2. J gave up 2 bases and V 6 bases, and 10 bases lay outside the gene matches. The CDR3 extends over 16 amino acids. Germline assignment: CDR1 ENHRY and CDR2 SYGVKD. This CDR3 is CAIRAKVAGSTDTQYF. The CDR3 DNA follows: TGTGCCATCAGGGCAAAAGTAGCGGGATCCACAGATACGCAGTATTTT.

This CDR3 reads CASSLGGQGSSIYTF. The CDR3, as DNA: TGTGCCAGCAGTTTGGGGGGACAGGGATCCTCTATCTACACCTTC. This chain connects TRBV28 to TRBJ1-2; TRBD1 aligns across 9 bases. V was clipped by 3 bases and J by 10 bases; unmatched bases: 12. Germline V gives CDR1 MDHEN, CDR2 SYDVKM. This CDR3 spans 15 amino acids.

Regarding this clone: At one end the junction does not follow the germline gene, possibly because of a read error. This rearrangement joins TRBV10-3 to TRBJ1-1; D unclear. The CDR3 covers 11 residues. CDR1 and CDR2 from the germline V gene are ENHRY and SYGVKD. This CDR3 reads CAISERTEAFF. The CDR3 bases are TGTGCCATTAGTGAACGGACTGAAGCTTTCTTT.

The V call is TRBV7-9, the J call TRBJ1-4, with D possibly matching TRBD1 (6 bases). CDR1 and CDR2 from the germline V gene are SEHNR and FQNEAQ (reference sequence). The CDR3 has 15 amino acids. Trimming pared 5 bases from V and 5 bases from J, leaving 15 bases between. CDR3 amino acids: CASSPWDTKNEKLFF. In DNA form, the CDR3 reads TGTGCCAGCAGCCCCTGGGACACGAAAAATGAAAAACTGTTTTTT.

V and J are TRBV11-3 and TRBJ2-1; 10 bases are shared with TRBD1. This CDR3 has 14 amino acids. The V segment lost 5 bases and the J segment 4 bases; nucleotides outside the gene matches: 2. The germline gives CDR1 SGHNT, CDR2 YENEEA. The CDR3 loop is CASSRTGGYNEQFF. In nucleotides, the CDR3 is TGTGCCAGCAGCCGGACAGGGGGGTACAATGAGCAGTTCTTC.

The CDR3 nucleotides read TGTGCCAGTAGCCTCAGGCCAACTGGAAACACCATATATTTT. Protein product: CASSLRPTGNTIYF. The chain is built from TRBV19 and TRBJ1-3; D ambiguous. From germline, CDR1 is LNHDA and CDR2 SQIVND (reference sequence). This CDR3 has 14 amino acids. The ends were cut back, 6 bases at V and 2 bases at J, with 11 bases in the middle.

This chain connects TRBV9 to TRBJ2-1; D possibly corresponds to TRBD2 (6 bases). CDR1 and CDR2 (germline): SGDLS, YYNGEE. This CDR3 is built from 15 residues. V was pared by 0 bases and J by 2 bases, with 9 bases between. CDR3 loop: CASSVGGGTYNEQFF. The CDR3, as DNA: TGTGCCAGCAGCGTAGGAGGAGGGACCTACAATGAGCAGTTCTTC.

This chain joins TRBV28 and TRBJ1-4; the D is unclear. Deletions cut 6 bases from V and 4 bases from J, with 12 bases between. CDR1 and CDR2 (germline): MDHEN, SYDVKM. The CDR3 is 14 residues long. CDR3 sequence (DNA): TGTGCCAGCAGCCGCGGGCCGCTTAATGAAAAACTGTTTTTT. It codes for CASSRGPLNEKLFF.

The chain uses TRBV2 and TRBJ2-2; 10 bases are shared with TRBD1. This CDR3 comprises 17 residues. CDR1 is SNHLY, CDR2 FYNNEI, per germline. V lost 8 bases, J lost 4 bases, and 13 bases stayed unmatched. The CDR3 sequence: CASGLYRDRGFTGELFF. CDR3 bases: TGTGCCAGCGGACTATACCGGGACAGGGGTTTCACCGGGGAGCTGTTTTTT. Full variable domain (remainder filled in from reference TRBV2 and TRBJ2-2): EPEVTQTPSHQVTQMGQEVILRCVPISNHLYFYWYRQILGQKVEFLVSFYNNEISEKSEIFDDQFSVERPDGSNFTLKIRSTKLEDSAMYFCASGLYRDRGFTGELFFGEGSRLTVL.

This chain joins TRBV11-2 and TRBJ2-7; 8 positions match TRBD2. V trimming: 5 bases; J trimming: 3 bases; junction bases outside the gene matches: 12. Germline assignment: CDR1 SGHAT and CDR2 FQNNGV. The CDR3 loop spans 16 amino acids. The CDR3 region has the DNA TGTGCCAGCAGCCTCTCCGGAGCGGGAGTAGGCTACGAGCAGTACTTC. Translated, it gives CASSLSGAGVGYEQYF. Complete variable domain (other parts from reference TRBV11-2 and TRBJ2-7): EAGVAQSPRYKIIEKRQSVAFWCNPISGHATLYWYQQILGQGPKLLIQFQNNGVVDDSQLPKDRFSAERLKGVDSTLKIQPAKLEDSAVYLCASSLSGAGVGYEQYFGPGTRLTVT.

V and J are TRBV5-1 and TRBJ1-1; weak D call: TRBD1 (6 bases). CDR3 length: 14 residues. The ends were cut back, 4 bases at V and 1 base at J, with 11 bases in the middle. CDR1 is SGHRS, CDR2 YFSETQ, per germline. The CDR3 DNA reads as TGCGCCAGCAGCGCCTCGGGACAGAACACTGAAGCTTTCTTT. Its translation: CASSASGQNTEAFF.

This sequence joins TRBV6-5 and TRBJ2-5, with 8 bases fitting TRBD2. Germline CDR1 MNHEY, CDR2 SVGAGI. Germline trimming cut 6 bases from V and 4 bases from J; bases unmatched to any gene: 10. The CDR3 spans 15 residues. The CDR3 loop is CASRTHGGEGETQYF. The CDR3, as DNA: TGTGCCAGCAGGACCCACGGGGGGGAGGGAGAGACCCAGTACTTC.